The 28 T cell receptor beta chains in this list originate from one sample, sequenced in a study of shared clonotypes between healthy human individuals. Repertoires were generated with immunoSEQ multiplex PCR, while TCRdb's copy carries only in-frame clones and drops some. The data hold 550,000 to 700,000 clones, with less than 80% observed a single time. Sample: memory CD4+ T cells sorted from blood. Subset specified: CD45RA-negative fraction. Source of these receptors: a woman aged 25-40 years in good health.

The chain carries TRBV6-5 and TRBJ2-7; D call uncertain. The CDR3 spans 15 residues. Trimming removed 6 bases at V and 1 base at J, with 16 bases between. Germline V gene sequence: CDR1 MNHEY, CDR2 SVGAGI. CDR3 nucleotides: TGTGCCAGCAGAAATGTTCGGGCTCCGTCCTACGAGCAGTACTTC. It translates to CASRNVRAPSYEQYF.

This clone appeared a few times. The chain combines TRBV28 with TRBJ1-1; D is possibly TRBD1 (5 bases). From germline, CDR1 is MDHEN and CDR2 SYDVKM. V lost 6 bases and J lost 3, with 14 bases in between. The CDR3 totals 14 residues. This CDR3 reads CASSPGTRDTEAFF. As DNA, the CDR3 is TGTGCCAGCAGCCCCGGGACGAGGGACACTGAAGCTTTCTTT. Supplemented by reference TRBV28 and TRBJ1-1, the full variable domain reads DVKVTQSSRYLVKRTGEKVFLECVQDMDHENMFWYRQDPGLGLRLIYFSYDVKMKEKGDIPEGYSVSREKKERFSLILESASTNQTSMYLCASSPGTRDTEAFFGQGTRLTVV.

This clone was observed a few times. The CDR3 DNA is TGCGCCAGCAGGGAGGGGACGGGGGAAAAACTGTTTTTT. Amino acids: CASREGTGEKLFF. The chain uses TRBV5-1 and TRBJ1-4; D may be TRBD1 (5 bases). This CDR3 has 13 amino acids. The germline gives CDR1 SGHRS, CDR2 YFSETQ. Trimming left V 5 bases short and J 8 bases short, with 13 bases between.

The rearrangement links TRBV30 to TRBJ1-5; no definite D call. Germline loops: CDR1 GTSNPN, CDR2 SVGIG (reference sequence). Trimming took off 3 bases at V and 7 bases at J, with 10 bases between the two ends. CDR3 size: 12 residues. The DNA for the CDR3 is TGTGCCTGGAGCGCAGGACTACAGCCCCAGCATTTT. Protein sequence: CAWSAGLQPQHF.

The chain recombines TRBV27 with TRBJ2-1, with 11 bases lining up with TRBD1. The junction had 10 bases not matched to a gene; V was cut back by 11 bases and J by 1 base. Germline CDR1 is MNHEY and CDR2 is SMNVEV (reference sequence). The CDR3 has 16 residues. In nucleotides, the CDR3 is TGTGCCTCGGGACAGGGGGAAGGTATATCCTACAATGAGCAGTTCTTC. Protein sequence: CASGQGEGISYNEQFF.

This chain joins TRBV6-1 and TRBJ1-4; D remains unclear. V dropped 6 bases and J dropped 3 bases, with 14 bases sitting between them. Germline V gives CDR1 MNHNS, CDR2 SASEGT. The CDR3 spans 15 residues. The CDR3 coding sequence is TGTGCCAGCAGCGACGTTGGGGTGGCTAATGAAAAACTGTTTTTT. It encodes CASSDVGVANEKLFF.

Worth noting for this clone: This sample includes further DNA sequences coding for the same CDR3. The rearrangement uses TRBV6-1 and TRBJ1-1; D may be TRBD1 (6 bases). The CDR3 is made up of 13 amino acids. Germline-derived CDR1 and CDR2 are MNHNS and SASEGT. V lost 6 bases, J lost 2 bases, and 10 bases lay in between. CDR3 sequence: CASSGTLNTEAFF. Here the CDR3 DNA reads TGTGCCAGCAGCGGGACACTTAACACTGAAGCTTTCTTT.

The sample holds one count of this clone. The V gene is TRBV9, the J gene TRBJ1-2; 7 bases line up with TRBD1. V shed 0 bases, J shed 0 bases, and the junction held 2 bases outside the gene matches. CDR1 is SGDLS, CDR2 YYNGEE, per germline. The CDR3 loop spans 15 amino acids. The CDR3, as DNA: TGTGCCAGCAGCGTAGGGACAGGTTCTAACTATGGCTACACCTTC. It codes for CASSVGTGSNYGYTF.

This chain links TRBV21-1 with TRBJ2-1; TRBD2 was called by the table and not checked on the DNA. TRBV21-1 is a known pseudogene. The CDR3 length is 18 residues. This CDR3 reads CASSKPRTSGRATHEQFF. The CDR3 DNA is TGTGCCAGCAGCAAACCCCGGACTAGCGGGAGGGCCACCCATGAGCAGTTCTTC.

V usage is TRBV28 and J usage is TRBJ1-4, with no clear D. CDR3 length: 15 amino acids. Germline CDR1 is MDHEN and CDR2 is SYDVKM. The V gene lost 6 bases and the J gene lost 5 bases, with 16 bases spanning the gap. DNA of the CDR3: TGTGCCAGCAGACCCACGACGGTCTGGAATGAAAAACTGTTTTTT. It yields the protein CASRPTTVWNEKLFF.

This chain joins TRBV18 and TRBJ2-5; D is possibly TRBD1 (5 bases). CDR1 and CDR2 (germline): KGHSH, LQKENI. Trimming removed 3 bases at V and 2 bases at J, with 10 bases between. The CDR3 loop spans 14 amino acids. DNA of the CDR3: TGTGCCAGCTCACCGTCCCAGGGTCAAGAGACCCAGTACTTC. Protein product: CASSPSQGQETQYF.

J is TRBJ2-7 and V is TRBV5-4, with D uncertain. This CDR3 has 9 residues. V gave up 4 bases and J gave up 10 bases, with 6 bases separating them. Germline-derived CDR1 and CDR2 are SGHNT and YYREEE (reference sequence). The CDR3 DNA is TGTGCCAGCAGCCCTTCCCAGTACTTC. The encoded protein is CASSPSQYF. The entire variable domain, with the rest obtained from reference TRBV5-4 and TRBJ2-7, is as follows: ETGVTQSPTHLIKTRGQQVTLRCSSQSGHNTVSWYQQALGQGPQFIFQYYREEENGRGNFPPRFSGLQFPNYSSELNVNALELDDSALYLCASSPSQYFGPGTRLTVT.

This clone showed up many times. The same CDR3 also results from other DNA sequences found in this sample. J is TRBJ2-1 and V is TRBV7-2; the D is unclear. V was trimmed by 3 bases and J by 1 base, leaving 7 bases between them. Germline CDR1 and CDR2: SGHTA and FQGNSA. The CDR3 has 14 residues. The CDR3 DNA is TGTGCCAGCAGCTTTAGCAGTTCCTACAATGAGCAGTTCTTC. Translating gives CASSFSSSYNEQFF.

The chain carries TRBV19 and TRBJ2-2; D is possibly TRBD1 (6 bases). Germline CDR1 LNHDA, CDR2 SQIVND (reference sequence). V dropped 5 bases and J dropped 1 base, with 8 bases sitting between them. This CDR3 is built from 14 residues. The CDR3 here is CASSARGNTGELFF. The DNA for the CDR3 is TGTGCCAGTAGTGCCAGGGGGAACACCGGGGAGCTGTTTTTT.

The gene calls are TRBV11-2 and TRBJ2-3, with 7 bases lining up with TRBD2. V lost 3 bases and J lost 8; bases outside the gene matches: 20. There are 18 residues in the CDR3. Germline assignment: CDR1 SGHAT and CDR2 FQNNGV. CDR3 sequence: CASSLGRGGSYSSGTQYF. The CDR3 nucleotides read TGTGCCAGCAGCTTGGGTAGGGGCGGGAGTTACTCCAGTGGTACGCAGTATTTT.

This clone occurred a few times. This rearrangement joins TRBV11-2 to TRBJ1-1; the D gene is possibly TRBD1 (5 bases). The CDR3 extends over 16 amino acids. V dropped 3 bases and J dropped 3 bases, with 17 bases sitting between them. The germline V gene has CDR1 SGHAT and CDR2 FQNNGV. The CDR3, as DNA: TGTGCCAGCAGCTTCCCAGCCAGGGAGGGTCACACTGAAGCTTTCTTT. Amino acid sequence: CASSFPAREGHTEAFF.

V is TRBV28 and J is TRBJ1-2; no reliable D call. The CDR3 runs to 14 residues. The ends were cut back, 7 bases at V and 2 bases at J, with 14 bases in the middle. CDR1 and CDR2 from the germline V gene are MDHEN and SYDVKM. In DNA, the CDR3 is TGTGCCAGCAACAAGAAGACACCAAACTATGGCTACACCTTC. Translation: CASNKKTPNYGYTF.

This clone has just a few counts. This chain joins TRBV5-1 and TRBJ1-5; D not certain. Trimming stripped 4 bases from V and 0 bases from J, with 11 bases between. The CDR3 totals 15 residues. Germline CDR1 SGHRS, CDR2 YFSETQ. The CDR3 sequence: CASSVDGNSNQPQHF. Written as DNA, the CDR3 is TGCGCCAGCAGCGTAGACGGGAATAGCAATCAGCCCCAGCATTTT. Supplemented by reference TRBV5-1 and TRBJ1-5, the full variable domain reads KAGVTQTPRYLIKTRGQQVTLSCSPISGHRSVSWYQQTPGQGLQFLFEYFSETQRNKGNFPGRFSGRQFSNSRSEMNVSTLELGDSALYLCASSVDGNSNQPQHFGDGTRLSIL.

This clone came up once. The J gene is TRBJ1-1, the V gene TRBV5-1, with D tentatively TRBD1 (6 bases). With 0 bases removed from V and 3 bases from J, the gap between germline ends came to 12 bases. Germline V gives CDR1 SGHRS, CDR2 YFSETQ. This CDR3 region has 15 residues. CDR3 sequence reads: CASSLAVGADTEAFF. For the CDR3, the DNA is TGCGCCAGCAGCTTGGCCGTGGGGGCGGACACTGAAGCTTTCTTT.

CDR3 residues: CASSSTSSTDTQYF. In DNA, the CDR3 is TGTGCCAGCAGCTCGACTAGTTCCACAGATACGCAGTATTTT. This chain uses TRBV7-9 with TRBJ2-3; D might be TRBD2 (6 bases). V was trimmed by 4 bases and J by 2 bases, leaving 10 bases between them. Germline CDR1 reads SEHNR; CDR2 reads FQNEAQ (reference sequence). The CDR3 contains 14 residues.

The chain uses TRBV28 and TRBJ2-1, with TRBD2 as a possible D gene (7 bases). V lost 7 bases and J lost 5, with 15 bases in between. Germline V lookup: CDR1 MDHEN, CDR2 SYDVKM. The CDR3 runs 14 residues. CDR3 loop: CASNKGGINNEQFF. CDR3 sequence (DNA): TGTGCCAGCAACAAGGGGGGGATTAACAATGAGCAGTTCTTC. The full variable domain, its missing parts supplied by reference TRBV28 and TRBJ2-1, is DVKVTQSSRYLVKRTGEKVFLECVQDMDHENMFWYRQDPGLGLRLIYFSYDVKMKEKGDIPEGYSVSREKKERFSLILESASTNQTSMYLCASNKGGINNEQFFGPGTRLTVL.

Remarks on this clone: Other DNA sequences of this sample code for an identical CDR3. The V call is TRBV5-1, the J call TRBJ2-1, with TRBD2 matching 10 bases. V dropped 3 bases and J dropped 4; count of bases not matched to a gene: 4. CDR1 and CDR2 from the germline V gene are SGHRS and YFSETQ. The CDR3 has 15 residues. CDR3 in DNA: TGCGCCAGCAGCTATTCTAGCGGGAGTTACAATGAGCAGTTCTTC. Amino acid sequence: CASSYSSGSYNEQFF. Full variable domain (remainder filled in from reference TRBV5-1 and TRBJ2-1): KAGVTQTPRYLIKTRGQQVTLSCSPISGHRSVSWYQQTPGQGLQFLFEYFSETQRNKGNFPGRFSGRQFSNSRSEMNVSTLELGDSALYLCASSYSSGSYNEQFFGPGTRLTVL.

This clone was found once. The chain links TRBV10-3 to TRBJ2-1, with 8 bases identical to TRBD2. V lost 8 bases to trimming and J lost 2 bases; unmatched junction nucleotides: 8. CDR3 length: 15 amino acids. Germline CDR1 is ENHRY and CDR2 is SYGVKD. CDR3 amino acids: CAIGVTSGTYNEQFF. The CDR3 DNA sequence: TGTGCCATCGGGGTCACTAGCGGAACCTACAATGAGCAGTTCTTC.

This clone was observed many times. This chain joins TRBV7-5 and TRBJ2-3. TRBV7-5 is marked as a pseudogene. The CDR3 sequence is 10 residues long. In DNA, the CDR3 is TGTGTCAGAACTCAAGATACGCAGTATTTT. Protein product: CVRTQDTQYF.

Written as DNA, the CDR3 is TGTGCCAGCAGCTTAATATTCAGGGGTACCTATGGCTACACCTTC. This codes for CASSLIFRGTYGYTF. The chain couples TRBV5-8 to TRBJ1-2; D may be TRBD1 (6 bases). CDR1 is SGHTS and CDR2 is YDEGEE in the germline V gene. Trimming stripped 2 bases from V and 4 bases from J, with 15 bases between. This CDR3 contains 15 residues.

The chain links TRBV28 to TRBJ1-1; a weak D match, TRBD1 (6 bases). The CDR3 covers 16 residues. Between the trimmed V and J ends, which lost 6 bases and 4 bases, there was a span of 21 bases. Germline loops: CDR1 MDHEN, CDR2 SYDVKM. The DNA of the CDR3 is TGTGCCAGCAGCCCTACAGGGTCTGTTCGGGGCACTGAAGCTTTCTTT. Its translation: CASSPTGSVRGTEAFF.

The chain has TRBV6-1 and TRBJ2-4; D uncertain. The V and J ends lost 0 bases and 6 bases respectively, with 9 bases between them. This CDR3 contains 14 residues. Germline V gives CDR1 MNHNS, CDR2 SASEGT. In DNA form, the CDR3 reads TGTGCCAGCAGTGAAGCGGTGGGTCGAAACATTCAGTACTTC. Its protein product is CASSEAVGRNIQYF.

V and J are TRBV11-3 and TRBJ2-1, with D possibly being TRBD2 (6 bases). CDR1 and CDR2 from the germline V gene are SGHNT and YENEEA. Trimming pared 1 base from V and 7 bases from J, leaving 14 bases between. The CDR3 is 15 residues long. The CDR3 DNA reads as TGTGCCAGCAGCTTAGGTGGCGGGAATGGGAATGAGCAGTTCTTC. As protein: CASSLGGGNGNEQFF. The full variable domain, completed using reference TRBV11-3 and TRBJ2-1, is EAGVVQSPRYKIIEKKQPVAFWCNPISGHNTLYWYLQNLGQGPELLIRYENEEAVDDSQLPKDRFSAERLKGVDSTLKIQPAELGDSAVYLCASSLGGGNGNEQFFGPGTRLTVL.